This section outlines one T cell receptor (beta chain) sequence together with its context. These data originate in a study of T cells in Graves' hyperthyroidism and ophthalmopathy. The TCR beta CDR3 regions underwent amplification using RNA transcripts as the source. First-round RT-PCR targeting the TCR CDR3 was performed with the HTBI primer set. TCRdb re-derived calls from the multiplex PCR reads in MiXCR, one entry per CDR3 protein. This sample has roughly 240,000 distinct CDR3 sequences, with about 16% found just once. Trimming took 2 bases from V and 3 from J; bases not matched to a gene: 11. The germline CDR1 and CDR2 sequences are GTSNPN and SVGIG (reference sequence). CDR3 length equals 18 residues.

The source is a woman aged 18-29 years with Graves' ophthalmopathy. The specimen was blood. This chain uses TRBV30 with TRBJ2-3, with 13 nucleotides matching TRBD2. The chain's CDR3 is CAWSFPPGLAGPTDTQYF. Here the CDR3 DNA reads TGTGCCTGGAGTTTCCCTCCGGGACTAGCGGGACCTACAGATACGCAGTATTTT.